These 10 T cell receptor beta chains originate from one sample sequenced in a study of shared clonotypes between healthy human individuals. Here immunoSEQ multiplex PCR was the method, and the copy in TCRdb shows in-frame clones only, minus some. The table records around 690,000 clones, about 90% of them present only once. The sample comprised memory CD8+ T cells from PBMCs. As to subset: CD45RO+ cells pooled with CCR7-negative TemRA cells. These receptor sequences come from a man aged 18 to 29 in good health. Some clones in this sample may be carry-over from other donors' samples.

Concerning this clone itself: Other DNA sequences in this specimen translate into the identical CDR3. The J gene is TRBJ1-5, the V gene TRBV9; D is undetermined. The CDR3 runs 15 residues. Germline V gene lookup returns CDR1 SGDLS and CDR2 YYNGEE. Trimming pared 0 bases from V and 1 base from J, leaving 8 bases between. CDR3 in DNA: TGTGCCAGCAGCGTAGCGGGTGGGAGCAATCAGCCCCAGCATTTT. It specifies CASSVAGGSNQPQHF.

V and J are TRBV9 and TRBJ2-7; TRBD1 aligns across 10 bases. With 3 bases clipped from V and 1 base from J, the junction kept 7 bases outside the gene matches. The CDR3 length is 16 residues. The germline gives CDR1 SGDLS, CDR2 YYNGEE. The CDR3 DNA reads as TGTGCCAGCAGCGCTGGGACAGGGGCCAATTCCTACGAGCAGTACTTC. This gives the protein CASSAGTGANSYEQYF.

This rearrangement joins TRBV30 to TRBJ2-1; maybe TRBD2 (5 bases). Trimming cost V 3 bases and J 2 bases, with 8 bases left between them. The germline V gene has CDR1 GTSNPN and CDR2 SVGIG (reference sequence). This CDR3 has 13 residues. CDR3 region: CAWSGSAYNEQFF. The CDR3 DNA reads TGTGCCTGGAGCGGTAGCGCCTACAATGAGCAGTTCTTC.

As DNA, the CDR3 is TGTGCCAGCAGTCCCCAGGGCTGGGACATTCAGTACTTC. Protein sequence: CASSPQGWDIQYF. This chain uses TRBV27 with TRBJ2-4; D perhaps matches TRBD1 (5 bases). CDR1 and CDR2 from the germline V gene are MNHEY and SMNVEV (reference sequence). Deletions cut 5 bases from V and 8 bases from J, with 13 bases between. The CDR3 consists of 13 residues.

The chain couples TRBV9 to TRBJ1-1, with 10 bases lining up with TRBD1. This CDR3 is 16 amino acids long. With V trimmed by 4 bases and J by 1 base, 7 bases remained unmatched. CDR1 is SGDLS and CDR2 is YYNGEE in the germline V gene. In DNA form, the CDR3 reads TGTGCCAGCAGCTCCCGGCGGACAGGGGGGAACACTGAAGCTTTCTTT. It translates to CASSSRRTGGNTEAFF. Using reference TRBV9 and TRBJ1-1 for the parts outside the CDR3, the full variable domain is DSGVTQTPKHLITATGQRVTLRCSPRSGDLSVYWYQQSLDQGLQFLIQYYNGEERAKGNILERFSAQQFPDLHSELNLSSLELGDSALYFCASSSRRTGGNTEAFFGQGTRLTVV.

The gene calls are TRBV9 and TRBJ1-1, with D possibly TRBD1 on 6 matching bases. This CDR3 is built from 14 residues. The germline CDR1 and CDR2 sequences are SGDLS and YYNGEE. With 1 base removed from V and 6 bases from J, the gap between germline ends came to 13 bases. The CDR3 sequence: CASSVSNREAEAFF. The CDR3 DNA follows: TGTGCCAGCAGCGTATCGAACAGGGAGGCTGAAGCTTTCTTT.

This chain links TRBV19 with TRBJ2-7; 7 bases map to TRBD2. Germline trimming cut 0 bases from V and 2 bases from J; bases unmatched to any gene: 4. The CDR3 runs 15 residues. Germline-derived CDR1 and CDR2 are LNHDA and SQIVND (reference sequence). In DNA form, the CDR3 reads TGTGCCAGTAGTATAGAGGGAGGGACCACCTACGAGCAGTACTTC. It translates to CASSIEGGTTYEQYF.

This clone was seen only once. The J gene is TRBJ2-7, the V gene TRBV27, with TRBD1 identical over 11 bases. V trimming: 5 bases; J trimming: 0 bases; junction bases outside the gene matches: 9. The germline V gene encodes CDR1 MNHEY and CDR2 SMNVEV (reference sequence). The CDR3 loop spans 17 amino acids. This chain's CDR3 is CASSPQRGTGGSYEQYF. CDR3 coding DNA: TGTGCCAGCAGTCCTCAAAGGGGGACAGGGGGCTCCTACGAGCAGTACTTC.

In its sample, this clone was seen once. The chain joins TRBV11-2 to TRBJ1-1; 7 positions agree with TRBD1. V shed 3 bases, J shed 0 bases, and the junction held 4 bases outside the gene matches. CDR1 SGHAT and CDR2 FQNNGV come from the germline V gene. This CDR3 comprises 15 residues. This chain's CDR3 is CASSFQQGMNTEAFF. CDR3 sequence (DNA): TGTGCCAGCAGCTTTCAACAGGGGATGAACACTGAAGCTTTCTTT.

The chain is built from TRBV4-1 and TRBJ2-7; TRBD1 aligns across 7 bases. CDR1 MGHRA and CDR2 YSYEKL come from the germline V gene. V dropped 2 bases and J dropped 2; count of bases not matched to a gene: 18. The CDR3 consists of 19 residues. The CDR3 here is CASSQRSSPRGTTPYEQYF. The CDR3 DNA reads TGCGCCAGCAGCCAACGATCCTCCCCCAGGGGGACAACCCCCTACGAGCAGTACTTC.